The TCR beta chain under discussion was sequenced for a study of technical replicates of blood from a handful of donors. The CDR3 is 13 amino acids. Germline-derived CDR1 and CDR2 are MDHEN and SYDVKM. The V and J ends lost 3 bases and 5 bases respectively, with 10 bases between them. The data were produced by immunoSEQ multiplex PCR, yet TCRdb's version contains in-frame clones alone and is incomplete. The sample carries 60,000 to 80,000 clones, roughly nine tenths recorded once. The clonotype was recovered from a human donor in good health. The V gene is TRBV28, the J gene TRBJ1-1; a possible D gene is TRBD1 (5 bases). Specimen: T cells isolated from PBMCs. For the CDR3, the DNA is TGTGCCAGCAGTTTCCAGGGAGGGACTGAAGCTTTCTTT. This codes for CASSFQGGTEAFF.